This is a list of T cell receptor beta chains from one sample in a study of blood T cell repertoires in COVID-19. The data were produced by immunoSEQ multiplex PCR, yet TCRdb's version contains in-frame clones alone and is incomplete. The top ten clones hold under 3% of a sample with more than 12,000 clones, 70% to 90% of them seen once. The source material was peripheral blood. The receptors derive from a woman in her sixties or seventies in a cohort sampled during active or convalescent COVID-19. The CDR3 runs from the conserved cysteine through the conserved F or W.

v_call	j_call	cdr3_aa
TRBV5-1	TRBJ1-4	CASSLGQAVNEKLFF
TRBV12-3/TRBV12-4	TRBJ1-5	CASRIGEFQPQHF
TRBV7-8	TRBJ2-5	CASKVLRETQYF
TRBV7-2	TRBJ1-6	CASSFGERNSPLHF
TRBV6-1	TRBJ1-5	CASSEALTGNQPQHF
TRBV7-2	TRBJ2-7	CASSLADRVYYEQYF
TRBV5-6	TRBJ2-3	CASSFTGTDTQYF
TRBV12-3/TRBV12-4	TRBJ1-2	CASSSSQGYGYTF
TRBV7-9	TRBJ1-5	CASSLGPGDQPQHF
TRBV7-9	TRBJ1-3	CATGKNRAGNTIYF
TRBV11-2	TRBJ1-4	CASSPRHNTATNEKLFF
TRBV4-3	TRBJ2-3	CASSQPGGQADTQYF
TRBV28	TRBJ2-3	CATAGTSGTDTQYF
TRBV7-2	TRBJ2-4	CASSTRQGGDKNIQYF